Each of the 31 T cell receptor beta chains below was sequenced from the same sample in a study of blood T cells in healthy people across ages. The use of a sample-barcoded 5' primer and a J-beta primer mix characterized a second PCR of about 6 to 11 cycles. One entry per CDR3 protein results from TCRdb running MiXCR on the 5' RACE reads. The sample carries roughly 730,000 distinct CDR3 sequences, roughly 50% recorded once. The sample comprised blood. The receptor source for this set is a man aged 40-49 years in good health.

J is TRBJ2-2 and V is TRBV4-3; D may be TRBD1 or TRBD2 (5 bases each). The V gene's germline CDR1 is LGHNA and CDR2 YSLEER. The CDR3 length is 16 residues. Trimming left V 0 bases short and J 0 bases short, with 8 bases between. The CDR3 region is CASSQDGDPNTGELFF. The CDR3 region has the DNA TGCGCCAGCAGCCAAGACGGGGACCCGAACACCGGGGAGCTGTTTTTT.

In its sample, this clonotype was seen a few times. The chain couples TRBV27 to TRBJ1-2; 7 bases line up with TRBD1. V lost 5 bases, J lost 8 bases, and 5 bases stayed unmatched. Germline CDR1 is MNHEY and CDR2 is SMNVEV (reference sequence). The CDR3 length is 12 residues. CDR3 sequence reads: CASSPSTGGYTF. Here the CDR3 DNA reads TGTGCCAGCAGTCCATCGACAGGGGGCTACACCTTC.

The gene calls are TRBV20-1 and TRBJ2-4; the D gene is possibly TRBD2 (6 bases). V was trimmed by 2 bases and J by 1 base, leaving 18 bases between them. The CDR3 has 17 amino acids. Germline values: CDR1 DFQATT, CDR2 SNEGSKA (reference sequence). The CDR3 reads CSARSTWGDGAKNIQYF. The CDR3 DNA reads as TGCAGTGCTAGATCAACTTGGGGGGACGGGGCCAAAAACATTCAGTACTTC.

The chain combines TRBV20-1 with TRBJ2-1; D is unresolved. The length of the CDR3 is 12 residues. V was cut by 6 bases and J by 5 bases, with 11 bases left in between. The germline CDR1 and CDR2 sequences are DFQATT and SNEGSKA (reference sequence). CDR3 nucleotides: TGCAGTGCCCCGGGCCTTAACAATGAGCAGTTCTTC. It specifies CSAPGLNNEQFF.

The rearrangement uses TRBV4-1 and TRBJ1-1; tentatively, D is TRBD1 (6 bases). V was clipped by 4 bases and J by 7 bases, with 13 bases between them. This CDR3 has 13 amino acids. The V gene's germline CDR1 is MGHRA and CDR2 YSYEKL. CDR3 bases: TGCGCCAGCAGCCCCCAGACAGGTCGTGAAGCTTTCTTT. Encoded protein: CASSPQTGREAFF.

This chain joins TRBV15 and TRBJ1-5; D not resolved. Germline CDR1 and CDR2: LNHNV and YYDKDF (reference sequence). V dropped 1 base and J dropped 3 bases, with 10 bases sitting between them. This CDR3 comprises 15 residues. CDR3 residues: CATSRATLHNQPQHF. The CDR3 DNA reads as TGTGCCACCAGCAGAGCCACGCTACACAATCAGCCCCAGCATTTT.

Ten or more counts support this clonotype. The chain links TRBV4-3 to TRBJ2-3; D tentatively reads TRBD1 or TRBD2 (6 bases each). This CDR3 is 15 amino acids long. Trimming left V 5 bases short and J 3 bases short, with 15 bases between. Germline V gene data show CDR1 as LGHNA and CDR2 as YSLEER. The CDR3 loop is CASSLSPGATDTQYF. The CDR3 DNA is TGCGCCAGCAGCTTATCTCCGGGGGCGACAGATACGCAGTATTTT.

The chain links TRBV29-1 to TRBJ2-3, with D maybe TRBD2 (5 bases). The V and J ends lost 6 bases and 4 bases respectively, with 8 bases between them. The germline V gene encodes CDR1 SQVTM and CDR2 ANQGSEA. This CDR3 region has 11 residues. The CDR3 region has the DNA TGCAGCGTAGCGGACGCAGATACGCAGTATTTT. Encoded protein: CSVADADTQYF.

CDR3 region: CASSVAQGNSPLHF. The DNA for the CDR3 is TGTGCCAGCAGCGTAGCCCAGGGAAATTCACCCCTCCACTTT. V is TRBV9 and J is TRBJ1-6; tentatively, D is TRBD1 (5 bases). This CDR3 is built from 14 residues. The germline V gene has CDR1 SGDLS and CDR2 YYNGEE. With 0 bases removed from V and 7 bases from J, the gap between germline ends came to 8 bases.

The J gene is TRBJ2-3, the V gene TRBV5-1; D might be TRBD1 (5 bases). Per germline, CDR1 SGHRS and CDR2 YFSETQ. The CDR3 length is 16 residues. V gave up 0 bases and J gave up 4 bases, with 15 bases separating them. CDR3 residues: CASSLAGQGFADTQYF. The CDR3 nucleotides are TGCGCCAGCAGCTTGGCCGGGCAGGGTTTTGCAGATACGCAGTATTTT.

A few counts support this clonotype. The rearrangement joins TRBV7-9 to TRBJ1-1; D ambiguous. In germline, CDR1 is SEHNR, CDR2 FQNEAQ (reference sequence). The germline V and J ends were trimmed by 5 bases and 9 bases, with 19 bases remaining between them. The CDR3 consists of 14 residues. The CDR3: CASSPQSTGNQAFF. CDR3 DNA sequence: TGTGCCAGCAGCCCCCAGTCGACTGGGAATCAAGCTTTCTTT.

The gene calls are TRBV7-9 and TRBJ2-5; TRBD1 is a possible D gene (6 bases). CDR3 length equals 13 residues. Trimming stripped 1 base from V and 11 bases from J, with 14 bases between. Germline V gene sequence: CDR1 SEHNR, CDR2 FQNEAQ (reference sequence). CDR3 nucleotides: TGTGCCAGCAGCTTAGTGAGACAGGAAAAGCAGTACTTC. Protein sequence: CASSLVRQEKQYF.

V usage is TRBV7-2 and J usage is TRBJ1-1, with 8 bases lining up with TRBD1. This CDR3 contains 14 residues. The germline V gene encodes CDR1 SGHTA and CDR2 FQGNSA. The V gene end was trimmed by 4 bases and the J gene end by 5 bases; junction bases not matched to a gene: 6. The CDR3 loop is CASSYAGGATEAFF. CDR3 coding DNA: TGTGCCAGCAGCTACGCAGGGGGCGCAACTGAAGCTTTCTTT.

The chain uses TRBV5-6 and TRBJ1-2; D gene uncertain. Trimming cost V 5 bases and J 5 bases, with 7 bases left between them. Germline V gene data show CDR1 as SGHDT and CDR2 as YYEEEE. The CDR3 covers 11 residues. CDR3: CASSYEYGYTF. CDR3 DNA: TGTGCCAGCAGTTATGAGTATGGCTACACCTTC.

The chain links TRBV28 to TRBJ1-2; D not certain. The germline V gene has CDR1 MDHEN and CDR2 SYDVKM. This CDR3 has 14 residues. The germline V and J ends were trimmed by 10 bases and 6 bases, with 21 bases remaining between them. In DNA, the CDR3 is TGTGCCACACCATCTCCTGGGTCTCAGGATGGCTACACCTTC. Amino acids: CATPSPGSQDGYTF.

The rearrangement joins TRBV29-1 to TRBJ2-1; 11 bases map to TRBD2. The CDR3 loop spans 14 amino acids. V was clipped by 4 bases and J by 5 bases; unmatched bases: 4. Looked up from germline, CDR1 is SQVTM and CDR2 is ANQGSEA. The CDR3 protein is CSVGRLAGNNEQFF. The CDR3 nucleotides read TGCAGCGTTGGGCGACTAGCGGGAAACAATGAGCAGTTCTTC.

The chain uses TRBV13 and TRBJ2-5; the D is unclear. V dropped 1 base and J dropped 4 bases, with 16 bases sitting between them. The CDR3 has 16 amino acids. Germline CDR1 is PRHDT and CDR2 is FYEKMQ (reference sequence). For the CDR3, the DNA is TGTGCCAGCAGCTTAGTCCGGACCGCGTGGGGAGAGACCCAGTACTTC. This translates into CASSLVRTAWGETQYF. The whole variable domain, filled in from reference TRBV13 and TRBJ2-5, reads AAGVIQSPRHLIKEKRETATLKCYPIPRHDTVYWYQQGPGQDPQFLISFYEKMQSDKGSIPDRFSAQQFSDYHSELNMSSLELGDSALYFCASSLVRTAWGETQYFGPGTRLLVL.

The genes are TRBV20-1 and TRBJ2-1; a weak D match, TRBD1 (6 bases). The CDR3 is 14 amino acids. Trimming left V 3 bases short and J 4 bases short, with 13 bases between. CDR1 is DFQATT, CDR2 SNEGSKA, per germline (reference sequence). The CDR3 sequence: CSARTGGRYNEQFF. DNA for the CDR3: TGCAGTGCTAGGACAGGTGGGAGATACAATGAGCAGTTCTTC.

This chain connects TRBV4-3 to TRBJ2-5; 10 bases are shared with TRBD1. V lost 4 bases to trimming and J lost 5 bases; unmatched junction nucleotides: 7. Germline V gene lookup returns CDR1 LGHNA and CDR2 YSLEER. The CDR3 totals 15 residues. The DNA of the CDR3 is TGCGCCAGCAGCCCGGAGGGACAGGGGATTGAGACCCAGTACTTC. Its protein product is CASSPEGQGIETQYF.

This chain joins TRBV9 and TRBJ2-3, with TRBD2 identical over 8 bases. The CDR3 is 16 amino acids. The trim removed 1 base at V and 0 bases at J, leaving 4 bases unmatched. Germline V gives CDR1 SGDLS, CDR2 YYNGEE. CDR3 sequence reads: CASSVSLAGSTDTQYF. The CDR3 nucleotides are TGTGCCAGCAGCGTATCCTTAGCGGGGAGCACAGATACGCAGTATTTT.

The chain combines TRBV4-2 with TRBJ2-7; D is unresolved. The CDR3 has 18 amino acids. From germline, CDR1 is LGHNA and CDR2 YNFKEQ. V was trimmed by 0 bases and J by 2 bases, leaving 20 bases between them. The CDR3 bases are TGTGCCAGCAGCCAAGATCAGGTAGGGCCCCTTCAAACCTACGAGCAGTACTTC. This sequence encodes CASSQDQVGPLQTYEQYF.

The V gene is TRBV6-2 or TRBV6-3, the J gene TRBJ2-1; D is perhaps TRBD2 (6 bases). This CDR3 spans 13 amino acids. Germline V gives CDR1 MNHEY, CDR2 SVGEGT. Trimming removed 11 bases from V and 2 bases from J, with 13 bases in between. The DNA of the CDR3 is TGTGCCTGCGGGGCCGGGGCCTACAATGAGCAGTTCTTC. It is translated as CACGAGAYNEQFF.

This clonotype has only a few counts. The rearrangement uses TRBV9 and TRBJ2-3, with D possibly called TRBD1 or TRBD2 (6 bases each). V lost 0 bases, J lost 1 base, and 18 bases lay in between. Germline loops: CDR1 SGDLS, CDR2 YYNGEE. The CDR3 runs to 18 residues. The CDR3 region has the DNA TGTGCCAGCAGCGTAGGGGGGGCCACCCCGAGGGGCACAGATACGCAGTATTTT. Its protein product is CASSVGGATPRGTDTQYF. The complete variable domain, with remaining parts taken from reference TRBV9 and TRBJ2-3, reads DSGVTQTPKHLITATGQRVTLRCSPRSGDLSVYWYQQSLDQGLQFLIQYYNGEERAKGNILERFSAQQFPDLHSELNLSSLELGDSALYFCASSVGGATPRGTDTQYFGPGTRLTVL.

The chain is built from TRBV28 and TRBJ1-5, with unresolved D. The CDR3 totals 15 residues. The germline CDR1 and CDR2 sequences are MDHEN and SYDVKM. Trimming pared 4 bases from V and 0 bases from J, leaving 10 bases between. The CDR3 is CASSYKKSSNQPQHF. The CDR3 DNA reads TGTGCCAGCAGTTATAAGAAGAGTAGCAATCAGCCCCAGCATTTT.

The chain is built from TRBV28 and TRBJ2-5, with D perhaps matching TRBD2 (5 bases). Trimming left V 8 bases short and J 0 bases short, with 10 bases between. From germline, CDR1 is MDHEN and CDR2 SYDVKM. The CDR3 consists of 13 residues. The CDR3 DNA follows: TGTGCCAGCTATCGGGGAAACCAAGAGACCCAGTACTTC. This translates into CASYRGNQETQYF.

The V call is TRBV5-1, the J call TRBJ2-5; D unclear. Germline assignment: CDR1 SGHRS and CDR2 YFSETQ. The CDR3 covers 13 residues. V lost 1 base, J lost 5 bases, and 9 bases lay in between. The CDR3 region is CASSLPPEETQYF. The DNA of the CDR3 is TGCGCCAGCAGCTTGCCCCCCGAGGAGACCCAGTACTTC.

This clonotype was picked up a small number of times. The rearrangement links TRBV2 to TRBJ2-4, with 10 bases that match TRBD1. From germline, CDR1 is SNHLY and CDR2 FYNNEI. V trimming: 7 bases; J trimming: 5 bases; junction bases outside the gene matches: 8. This CDR3 comprises 15 residues. The CDR3 loop is CASKSGTGDENIQYF. The CDR3 DNA is TGTGCCAGCAAATCTGGGACAGGGGACGAAAACATTCAGTACTTC.

V gene TRBV2 combines with J gene TRBJ1-6, with a tentative D call TRBD1 (5 bases). The germline V and J ends were trimmed by 5 bases and 6 bases, with 20 bases remaining between them. This CDR3 has 17 residues. Germline V lookup: CDR1 SNHLY, CDR2 FYNNEI. Here the CDR3 reads CASSKLRTTASNSPLHF. The CDR3 nucleotides are TGTGCCAGCAGTAAACTTAGGACAACAGCTTCTAATTCACCCCTCCACTTT.

There are a few counts of this clonotype. The chain links TRBV10-3 to TRBJ2-3, with 7 bases matching TRBD2. Per the germline V gene, CDR1 is ENHRY and CDR2 is SYGVKD. The CDR3 covers 16 residues. V lost 6 bases to trimming and J lost 5 bases; unmatched junction nucleotides: 14. The CDR3, as DNA: TGTGCCATCAGCACTGGGACTACCGGTGATAGAGATACGCAGTATTTT. Translated: CAISTGTTGDRDTQYF.

The genes are TRBV20-1 and TRBJ2-1, with 8 positions matching TRBD2. In germline, CDR1 is DFQATT, CDR2 SNEGSKA (reference sequence). V lost 3 bases, J lost 1 base, and 8 bases stayed unmatched. The CDR3 is 16 amino acids. CDR3 nucleotide sequence: TGCAGTGCTAGGCTTAGACTAGCGAGGTCCTACAATGAGCAGTTCTTC. As protein: CSARLRLARSYNEQFF.

This sequence joins TRBV5-4 and TRBJ2-1; TRBD1 matches 8 bases. CDR3 length: 16 amino acids. CDR1 SGHNT and CDR2 YYREEE come from the germline V gene (reference sequence). With V trimmed by 4 bases and J by 3 bases, 9 bases remained unmatched. The CDR3 DNA is TGTGCCAGCAGCCACCTCGGGGACAGGCTCTACAATGAGCAGTTCTTC. Translating gives CASSHLGDRLYNEQFF.